This T cell receptor (beta chain) is from a study of cytomegalovirus exposure and HLA in healthy donors. General study points: Under 20,000 TCR beta sequences were associated with HLA alleles at 0.05 false discovery rate in a later analysis.

The study ran its PCR with 60 Vbeta and 13 Jbeta primers. The table came from immunoSEQ multiplex PCR; TCRdb's copy has only in-frame clones and leaves some out. The table records fewer than 250,000 clones, more than 70% of them present only once. About this clone: What it binds is unknown.

The CDR3 has 12 amino acids. The germline V and J ends were trimmed by 5 bases and 5 bases, with 10 bases remaining between them. Germline V CDR1 and CDR2: LNHDA, SQIVND (reference sequence). The material sequenced was PBMCs. This chain joins TRBV19 and TRBJ2-7; D is possibly TRBD2 (6 bases). This receptor was taken from a human donor in good health. In DNA, the CDR3 is TGTGCCAGTAGTCCGGGGGTCCACGAGCAGTACTTC. Its translation is CASSPGVHEQYF.